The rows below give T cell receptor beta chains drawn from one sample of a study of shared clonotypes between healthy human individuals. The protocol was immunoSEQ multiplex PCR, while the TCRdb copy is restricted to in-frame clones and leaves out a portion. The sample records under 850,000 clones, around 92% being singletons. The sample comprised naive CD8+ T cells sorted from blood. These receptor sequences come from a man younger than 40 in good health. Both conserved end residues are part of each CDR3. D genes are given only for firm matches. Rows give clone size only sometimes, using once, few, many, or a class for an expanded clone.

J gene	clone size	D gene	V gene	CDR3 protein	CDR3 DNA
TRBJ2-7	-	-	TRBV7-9	CASSLFQAVRGKYEQYF	TGTGCCAGCAGCTTATTCCAGGCCGTACGGGGGAAGTACGAGCAGTACTTC
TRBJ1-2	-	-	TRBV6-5	CAIRDLSLTF	TGTGCCATCAGGGACCTCTCTTTGACCTTC
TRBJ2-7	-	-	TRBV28	CASSSPLVSYEQYF	TGTGCCAGCAGTTCGCCTTTAGTTTCCTACGAGCAGTACTTC
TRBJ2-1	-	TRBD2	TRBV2	CASSRSGGSYNEQFF	TGTGCCAGCAGCCGGAGCGGGGGGTCCTACAATGAGCAGTTCTTC
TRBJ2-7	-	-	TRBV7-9	CASSSPRRGLSSYEQYF	TGTGCCAGCAGCTCTCCAAGGCGGGGGCTCTCGTCCTACGAGCAGTACTTC
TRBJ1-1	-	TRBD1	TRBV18	CASSPKQGVGTEAFF	TGTGCCAGCTCACCGAAACAGGGGGTCGGCACTGAAGCTTTCTTT
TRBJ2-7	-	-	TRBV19	CASSIGVDYEQYF	TGTGCCAGTAGTATAGGAGTGGACTACGAGCAGTACTTC
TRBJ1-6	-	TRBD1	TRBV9	CASSVEKGATYNSPLHF	TGTGCCAGCAGCGTAGAAAAGGGGGCAACCTATAATTCACCCCTCCACTTT
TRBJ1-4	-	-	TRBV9	CASRRFGQENEKLFF	TGTGCCAGCAGACGTTTCGGGCAGGAGAATGAAAAACTGTTTTTT
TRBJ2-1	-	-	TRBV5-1	CASGTSGNEQFF	TGCGCCAGCGGGACGAGCGGGAATGAGCAGTTCTTC
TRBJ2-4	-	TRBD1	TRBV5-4	CASSLARQGVVDIQYF	TGTGCCAGCAGCTTGGCTCGACAGGGTGTTGTTGACATTCAGTACTTC
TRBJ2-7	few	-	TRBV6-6	CASSPYATGYEQYF	TGTGCCAGCAGTCCCTACGCCACGGGCTACGAGCAGTACTTC
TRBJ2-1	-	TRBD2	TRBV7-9	CASSVLTSGSVDEQFF	TGTGCCAGCAGCGTCCTTACTAGCGGGAGCGTCGATGAGCAGTTCTTC
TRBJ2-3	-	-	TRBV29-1	CSVEASGTDTQYF	TGCAGCGTTGAGGCAAGCGGGACAGATACGCAGTATTTT
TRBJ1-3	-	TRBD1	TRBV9	CASGQGTGNTIYF	TGTGCCAGTGGACAGGGGACTGGAAACACCATATATTTT
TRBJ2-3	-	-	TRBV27	CASSAFQGDTQYF	TGTGCCAGCAGCGCTTTTCAGGGAGATACGCAGTATTTT
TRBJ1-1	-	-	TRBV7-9	CASSLITAQAFF	TGTGCCAGCAGCTTAATAACAGCCCAGGCTTTCTTT
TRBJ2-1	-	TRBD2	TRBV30	CAWTKLAASSYNEQFF	TGTGCCTGGACGAAACTAGCGGCAAGCTCCTACAATGAGCAGTTCTTC
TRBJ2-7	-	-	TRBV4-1	CASSQGLRGMIYEQYF	TGCGCCAGCAGCCAAGGGCTACGGGGTATGATATACGAGCAGTACTTC
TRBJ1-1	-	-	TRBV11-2	CASSSTGDIQAFF	TGTGCCAGCAGCTCTACGGGGGACATCCAAGCTTTCTTT
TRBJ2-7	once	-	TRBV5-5	CASSLYEDEQYF	TGTGCCAGCAGCTTGTACGAAGACGAGCAGTACTTC
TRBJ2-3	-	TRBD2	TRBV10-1	CASSGRRLAGVDTQYF	TGCGCCAGCAGTGGGCGCCGACTAGCGGGAGTAGATACGCAGTATTTT
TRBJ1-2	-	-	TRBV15	CATSRETRAYGYTF	TGTGCCACCAGCAGAGAGACCAGGGCCTATGGCTACACCTTC
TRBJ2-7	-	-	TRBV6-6	CASSLTGFGSYEQYF	TGTGCCAGCAGTTTAACAGGGTTCGGATCCTACGAGCAGTACTTC
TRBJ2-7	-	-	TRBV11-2	CASSLAGTIYEQYF	TGTGCCAGCAGCTTAGCAGGGACAATCTACGAGCAGTACTTC
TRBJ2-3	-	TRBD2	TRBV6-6	CASSYSGLELDTQYF	TGTGCCAGCAGTTACTCGGGACTAGAACTAGATACGCAGTATTTT
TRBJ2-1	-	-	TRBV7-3	CASSLSAEASSYNEQFF	TGTGCCAGCAGCTTATCCGCGGAGGCGAGCTCCTACAATGAGCAGTTCTTC
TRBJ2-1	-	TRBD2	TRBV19	CASRKIAGVAYNEQFF	TGTGCCAGTAGAAAAATCGCGGGAGTGGCCTACAATGAGCAGTTCTTC
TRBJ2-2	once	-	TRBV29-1	CSVESLAGELFF	TGCAGCGTTGAAAGCTTGGCCGGGGAGCTGTTTTTT
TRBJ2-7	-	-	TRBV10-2	CASSESIRWGEQYF	TGCGCCAGCAGTGAGTCGATTCGCTGGGGCGAGCAGTACTTC
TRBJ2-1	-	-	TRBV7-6	CASSSPGTVYNEQFF	TGTGCCAGCAGCTCTCCCGGGACGGTATACAATGAGCAGTTCTTC
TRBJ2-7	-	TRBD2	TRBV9	CASSVTGRPKEEQYF	TGTGCCAGCAGCGTAACCGGGAGGCCCAAGGAGGAGCAGTACTTC
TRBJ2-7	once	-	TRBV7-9	CASSLRGENSYEQYF	TGTGCCAGCAGCCTCCGGGGCGAAAACTCCTACGAGCAGTACTTC
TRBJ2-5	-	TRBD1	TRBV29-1	CSVDIQGARETQYF	TGCAGCGTTGATATTCAGGGGGCGAGGGAGACCCAGTACTTC
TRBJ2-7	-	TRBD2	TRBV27	CASTSRAGLREQYF	TGTGCCAGCACTTCAAGAGCGGGGCTTCGGGAGCAGTACTTC
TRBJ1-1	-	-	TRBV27	CASSLWPGMNTEAFF	TGTGCCAGCAGTTTATGGCCGGGAATGAACACTGAAGCTTTCTTT
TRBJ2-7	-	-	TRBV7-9	CASSLTDEQYF	TGTGCCAGCAGCTTAACAGACGAGCAGTACTTC